This T cell receptor beta chain was profiled in a study of cytomegalovirus exposure and HLA in healthy donors. Looking at the study overall: From HLA-typed donors, an early data release held approximately 85 million unique TCRs. Study-level findings and limits: Most TCR beta V segments were productive about 87% or about 30% of the time in an earlier analysis.

In regard to this clone: Its antigen remains unknown.

CDR1 and CDR2 from the germline V gene are LGHNT and FRNRAP. The V gene end was trimmed by 7 bases and the J gene end by 2 bases; junction bases not matched to a gene: 4. The CDR3 runs to 13 residues. This PCR relied on a set of 60 Vbeta primers and 13 Jbeta primers. Produced via immunoSEQ multiplex PCR; TCRdb's table is partial and in-frame only. The profile shows about 120,000 clones, around four fifths of them singletons. V is TRBV12-5 and J is TRBJ2-7; 8 bases align to TRBD2. The clonotype comes from a man between 25 and 39 years old in good health and CMV-seropositive. Sequences were obtained from PBMCs. CDR3 sequence reads: CASEAGGPYEQYF. CDR3 DNA sequence: TGTGCTAGTGAGGCGGGGGGACCCTACGAGCAGTACTTC.